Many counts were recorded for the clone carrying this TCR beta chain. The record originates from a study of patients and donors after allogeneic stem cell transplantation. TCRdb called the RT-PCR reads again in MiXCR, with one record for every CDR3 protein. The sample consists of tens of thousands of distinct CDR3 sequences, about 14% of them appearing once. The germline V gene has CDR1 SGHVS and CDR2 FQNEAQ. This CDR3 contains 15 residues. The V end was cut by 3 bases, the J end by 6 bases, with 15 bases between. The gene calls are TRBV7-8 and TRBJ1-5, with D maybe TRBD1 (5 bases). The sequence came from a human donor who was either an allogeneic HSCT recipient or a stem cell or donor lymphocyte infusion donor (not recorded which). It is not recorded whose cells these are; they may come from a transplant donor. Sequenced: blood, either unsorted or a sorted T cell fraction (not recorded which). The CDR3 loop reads CASSLLLEGFQPQHF. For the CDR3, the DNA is TGTGCCAGCAGCTTGTTGCTGGAGGGGTTTCAGCCCCAGCATTTT.